Each of the 30 T cell receptor beta chains below was sequenced from the same sample in a study of blood T cell repertoires in COVID-19. Sequenced by immunoSEQ multiplex PCR; TCRdb stores in-frame clones only, minus some. The sample carries roughly 300,000 clones, 85% recorded once. Sequenced material: peripheral blood. These receptors came from a human donor in a cohort sampled during active COVID-19.

This clone has only one observation. The genes are TRBV12-3 or TRBV12-4 and TRBJ1-6; D uncertain. With 6 bases removed from V and 7 bases from J, the gap between germline ends came to 10 bases. The CDR3 covers 13 residues. Written as DNA, the CDR3 is TGTGCCAGCAGGGGCGCGGGAAATTCACCCCTCCACTTT. This codes for CASRGAGNSPLHF.

J is TRBJ1-1 and V is TRBV29-1; a weak D match, TRBD1 (5 bases). Between the trimmed V and J ends, which lost 0 bases and 3 bases, there was a span of 14 bases. CDR1 is SQVTM and CDR2 is ANQGSEA in the germline V gene. This CDR3 is built from 15 residues. The chain's CDR3 is CSVEDVSGWDTEAFF. As DNA, the CDR3 is TGCAGCGTTGAAGATGTGTCAGGGTGGGACACTGAAGCTTTCTTT.

This clone appeared a few times. The rearrangement links TRBV18 to TRBJ2-2; TRBD2 agrees at 15 bases. Germline CDR1 reads KGHSH; CDR2 reads LQKENI. The CDR3 consists of 21 residues. With V trimmed by 1 base and J by 3 bases, 12 bases remained unmatched. The CDR3 sequence: CASSPQYPGLAGGEDTGELFF. CDR3 nucleotides: TGTGCCAGCTCACCACAATACCCGGGACTAGCGGGGGGCGAAGACACCGGGGAGCTGTTTTTT.

The V and J genes are TRBV25-1 and TRBJ1-4, with D hard to call. Germline V gene sequence: CDR1 MGHDK, CDR2 SYGVNS. The CDR3 covers 12 residues. V was clipped by 2 bases and J by 14 bases, with 12 bases between them. The CDR3 loop is CASSEAGERLFF. CDR3 coding DNA: TGTGCCAGCAGTGAAGCAGGAGAGCGGCTGTTTTTT.

The rearrangement uses TRBV19 and TRBJ2-5; no reliable D call. Germline-derived CDR1 and CDR2 are LNHDA and SQIVND (reference sequence). The CDR3 is 12 residues long. Trimming removed 3 bases at V and 3 bases at J, with 5 bases between. The CDR3 spells CASSMAKETQYF. The CDR3, as DNA: TGTGCCAGTAGTATGGCAAAAGAGACCCAGTACTTC.

The table lists this clone with a few counts. V usage is TRBV27 and J usage is TRBJ2-7, with 7 nucleotides matching TRBD1. The CDR3 length is 15 residues. Unmatched junction bases numbered 6, after V lost 1 base and J lost 3 bases. Germline V gene lookup returns CDR1 MNHEY and CDR2 SMNVEV (reference sequence). The CDR3 is CASSLFLAGGYEQYF. For the CDR3, the DNA is TGTGCCAGCAGTTTATTCTTGGCAGGGGGCTACGAGCAGTACTTC.

V is TRBV10-1 and J is TRBJ2-7, with D tentatively TRBD1 (6 bases). CDR3 length: 13 amino acids. The germline V gene encodes CDR1 WNHNN and CDR2 SYGVQD (reference sequence). The ends were cut back, 6 bases at V and 0 bases at J, with 9 bases in the middle. Here the CDR3 reads CASSTQGSYEQYF. CDR3 DNA sequence: TGCGCCAGCAGCACACAGGGCTCCTACGAGCAGTACTTC.

J is TRBJ1-4 and V is TRBV7-9; 11 bases match TRBD1. V shed 3 bases and J 8 bases; nucleotides not matched to a gene: 11. CDR1 SEHNR and CDR2 FQNEAQ come from the germline V gene (reference sequence). The CDR3 contains 17 residues. CDR3 nucleotides: TGTGCCAGCAGCTTCCCCGGACAGGGGGCGGCTCGAGAAAAACTGTTTTTT. The encoded protein is CASSFPGQGAAREKLFF.

The V and J genes are TRBV13 and TRBJ1-6; D remains ambiguous. Germline-derived CDR1 and CDR2 are PRHDT and FYEKMQ (reference sequence). The CDR3 has 13 amino acids. Trimming removed 5 bases at V and 6 bases at J, with 8 bases between. The CDR3 loop is CASSPGINSPLHF. The CDR3 nucleotides read TGTGCCAGCAGCCCGGGGATTAATTCACCCCTCCACTTT.

This chain uses TRBV14 with TRBJ2-7; perhaps TRBD2 as D (5 bases). Trimming cost V 0 bases and J 0 bases, with 15 bases left between them. Germline CDR1 and CDR2: SGHDN and FVKESK. This CDR3 spans 17 amino acids. This CDR3 reads CASSQDLLAEASYEQYF. The CDR3 DNA is TGTGCCAGCAGCCAAGATCTTTTGGCGGAGGCCTCCTACGAGCAGTACTTC.

CDR3 amino acids: CASSEGGALPLHF. In nucleotides, the CDR3 is TGTGCCAGCAGTGAAGGGGGCGCTTTGCCCCTCCACTTT. The chain recombines TRBV6-4 with TRBJ1-6; TRBD1 agrees at 7 bases. V was clipped by 3 bases and J by 13 bases; unmatched bases: 6. The CDR3 spans 13 residues. In germline, CDR1 is MRHNA, CDR2 SNTAGT.

The genes are TRBV3-1 (or the pseudogene TRBV3-2) and TRBJ1-6; TRBD1 aligns across 11 bases. Germline V gene lookup returns CDR1 LGHDT and CDR2 YNNKEL (reference sequence). The length of the CDR3 is 15 residues. After removal of 1 base from V and 9 bases from J, the junction contained 2 bases not matched to a gene. This CDR3 is CASSQAGTGGSPLHF. CDR3 coding DNA: TGTGCCAGCAGCCAAGCGGGGACAGGGGGTTCACCCCTCCACTTT.

This chain connects TRBV7-9 to TRBJ1-1; 7 nucleotides match TRBD1. V shed 2 bases, J shed 3 bases, and the junction held 9 bases outside the gene matches. Germline values: CDR1 SEHNR, CDR2 FQNEAQ (reference sequence). The CDR3 sequence is 16 residues long. The CDR3 sequence is CASSLIFRQGDTEAFF. For the CDR3, the DNA is TGTGCCAGCAGCTTAATCTTTCGTCAGGGGGACACTGAAGCTTTCTTT.

The CDR3 here is CAISGDRRNTEAFF. The DNA for the CDR3 is TGTGCCATCAGCGGGGACAGGAGAAACACTGAAGCTTTCTTT. This chain connects TRBV10-3 to TRBJ1-1, with 8 positions matching TRBD1. V was clipped by 6 bases and J by 2 bases; unmatched bases: 5. The CDR3 length is 14 residues. The germline V gene encodes CDR1 ENHRY and CDR2 SYGVKD.

The chain links TRBV2 to TRBJ1-2; 7 bases are shared with TRBD1. Losses at the gene ends were 5 bases for V and 5 bases for J; bases not matched to a gene: 11. The CDR3 has 15 residues. CDR1 SNHLY and CDR2 FYNNEI come from the germline V gene. This chain's CDR3 is CASSLGDSFLYGYTF. The CDR3 DNA is TGTGCCAGCAGTTTGGGGGACAGCTTCTTATATGGCTACACCTTC.

The V call is TRBV7-6, the J call TRBJ2-5; 8 bases line up with TRBD2. CDR3 length: 15 amino acids. Germline values: CDR1 SGHVS, CDR2 FNYEAQ. The ends lost 5 bases at V and 7 bases at J; junction bases unmatched: 12. The CDR3 spells CASSQEGSGGGTQYF. In DNA form, the CDR3 reads TGTGCCAGCAGCCAAGAGGGGTCCGGGGGGGGGACCCAGTACTTC.

J is TRBJ2-7 and V is TRBV15; D uncertain. The CDR3 runs to 13 residues. V was clipped by 4 bases and J by 5 bases, with 12 bases between them. Germline V gene lookup returns CDR1 LNHNV and CDR2 YYDKDF (reference sequence). This CDR3 reads CATSISRSDEQYF. Written as DNA, the CDR3 is TGTGCCACCAGCATCTCCCGCTCGGACGAGCAGTACTTC.

The CDR3 nucleotides are TGTGCCAGCAGGGCACCGCGGGACACTGAAGCTTTCTTT. This gives the protein CASRAPRDTEAFF. This chain connects TRBV7-3 to TRBJ1-1, with D unclear. Between the trimmed V and J ends, which lost 6 bases and 3 bases, there was a span of 11 bases. This CDR3 comprises 13 residues. Looked up from germline, CDR1 is SGHTA and CDR2 is FQGTGA.

The chain joins TRBV5-1 to TRBJ1-1, with D tentatively TRBD1 (6 bases). Per the germline V gene, CDR1 is SGHRS and CDR2 is YFSETQ. This CDR3 comprises 17 residues. Trimming took 4 bases from V and 3 from J, leaving 22 bases between them. In DNA, the CDR3 is TGCGCCAGCAGCGTGCGTACACAGGGATTAGTGGACACTGAAGCTTTCTTT. Amino acid sequence: CASSVRTQGLVDTEAFF.

J is TRBJ2-3 and V is TRBV7-8, with D tentatively TRBD2 (6 bases). The CDR3 extends over 14 amino acids. Germline V gene sequence: CDR1 SGHVS, CDR2 FQNEAQ. Trimming removed 5 bases from V and 6 bases from J, with 15 bases in between. CDR3 coding DNA: TGTGCCAGCAGCATCGGGACTGGGGGGGATACGCAGTATTTT. It encodes CASSIGTGGDTQYF.

DNA of the CDR3: TGTGCCAGCAGCCACCCAGACAGGGGATGGTCCTACGAGCAGTACTTC. Protein: CASSHPDRGWSYEQYF. V usage is TRBV3-1 (or the pseudogene TRBV3-2) and J usage is TRBJ2-7, with TRBD1 matching 8 bases. Germline V CDR1 and CDR2: LGHDT, YNNKEL (reference sequence). V was pared by 3 bases and J by 1 base, with 8 bases of the junction left unmatched. The CDR3 loop spans 16 amino acids.

This clone was recorded a few times. V gene TRBV18 combines with J gene TRBJ1-1; the D is unclear. This CDR3 is 12 amino acids long. Germline assignment: CDR1 KGHSH and CDR2 LQKENI. V was trimmed by 4 bases and J by 6 bases, leaving 9 bases between them. CDR3 nucleotides: TGTGCCAGCTCACTAGGGAGGGCTGAAGCTTTCTTT. It is translated as CASSLGRAEAFF.

The CDR3 sequence: CASSPLSSVTDTQYF. CDR3 DNA: TGTGCCAGCAGCCCCCTGAGTAGCGTGACAGATACGCAGTATTTT. The chain uses TRBV9 and TRBJ2-3, with D perhaps TRBD2 (5 bases). Trimming cost V 4 bases and J 3 bases, with 15 bases left between them. Germline V lookup: CDR1 SGDLS, CDR2 YYNGEE. The CDR3 runs to 15 residues.

The CDR3 spells CASSQRLAGNTGELFF. The CDR3 coding sequence is TGTGCCAGCAGCCAGAGACTAGCGGGGAACACCGGGGAGCTGTTTTTT. The chain employs TRBV5-4 and TRBJ2-2; 10 bases line up with TRBD2. The CDR3 runs 16 residues. The V segment lost 4 bases and the J segment 1 base; nucleotides outside the gene matches: 4. Germline CDR1 and CDR2: SGHNT and YYREEE (reference sequence).

This rearrangement joins TRBV15 to TRBJ1-1; TRBD1 matches 7 bases. J was trimmed by 4 bases and V by 2 bases; bases with no gene match: 4. The CDR3 sequence is 14 residues long. Germline CDR1 is LNHNV and CDR2 is YYDKDF (reference sequence). The CDR3 loop reads CATSRPSGGTEAFF. CDR3 DNA: TGTGCCACCAGCAGACCCTCAGGGGGCACTGAAGCTTTCTTT.

The rearrangement joins TRBV11-2 to TRBJ2-1; 10 bases are shared with TRBD2. This CDR3 spans 15 amino acids. Germline loops: CDR1 SGHAT, CDR2 FQNNGV. Trimming cost V 4 bases and J 4 bases; bases outside gene matches: 4. CDR3 loop: CASSSASGGYNEQFF. The DNA of the CDR3 is TGTGCCAGCAGCTCCGCTAGCGGGGGATACAATGAGCAGTTCTTC.

The chain links TRBV19 to TRBJ1-5; 11 positions match TRBD1. Germline V gene sequence: CDR1 LNHDA, CDR2 SQIVND (reference sequence). Unmatched junction bases numbered 10, after V lost 1 base and J lost 2 bases. The length of the CDR3 is 19 residues. The DNA of the CDR3 is TGTGCCAGTAGTATAGTGGGGACAGGGGGGAGTTTGGGCAATCAGCCCCAGCATTTT. Its translation is CASSIVGTGGSLGNQPQHF. The full variable domain, with the rest looked up from reference TRBV19 and TRBJ1-5, is DGGITQSPKYLFRKEGQNVTLSCEQNLNHDAMYWYRQDPGQGLRLIYYSQIVNDFQKGDIAEGYSVSREKKESFPLTVTSAQKNPTAFYLCASSIVGTGGSLGNQPQHFGDGTRLSIL.

The chain uses TRBV12-3 or TRBV12-4 and TRBJ2-7; D gene ambiguous. The CDR3 loop spans 13 amino acids. Trimming pared 3 bases from V and 4 bases from J, leaving 10 bases between. CDR3 region: CASSLMGLYEQYF. CDR3 DNA sequence: TGTGCCAGCAGTTTGATGGGCCTATACGAGCAGTACTTC.

This chain links TRBV2 with TRBJ2-3; possible D gene TRBD1, 6 bases. The germline gives CDR1 SNHLY, CDR2 FYNNEI. The CDR3 totals 14 residues. Deletions cut 4 bases from V and 0 bases from J, with 8 bases between. Here the CDR3 DNA reads TGTGCCAGCAGTGCGGACAGAAGCACAGATACGCAGTATTTT. Protein sequence: CASSADRSTDTQYF.

The V call is TRBV7-9, the J call TRBJ2-1; TRBD2 might be the D (6 bases). CDR1 SEHNR and CDR2 FQNEAQ come from the germline V gene (reference sequence). Trimming cost V 2 bases and J 3 bases, with 23 bases left between them. The length of the CDR3 is 19 residues. The CDR3 loop is CASSLKSLGGLGLYNEQFF. In DNA, the CDR3 is TGTGCCAGCAGCTTAAAATCCCTGGGGGGACTGGGGCTCTACAATGAGCAGTTCTTC.